Only a few counts were recorded for the clone carrying this T cell receptor (beta chain). This sample is drawn from a study of blood T cell repertoires in COVID-19. Using immunoSEQ multiplex PCR, the repertoire was profiled, and TCRdb retains in-frame clones only, with some absent. Here the sample spans some 200,000 clones, about four fifths being singletons. Germline V lookup: CDR1 SGHDT, CDR2 YYEEEE. This CDR3 has 17 amino acids. The V end lost 6 bases, the J end lost 0 bases, and 21 bases lay between the germline ends. Either two negative PCRs, clearance, or symptom resolution qualified Cohort 3 donors as recovered.

The sequenced sample was PBMCs or T cells enriched from blood (not recorded which). This clonotype was sampled from a man aged 35-49 years who had recovered from COVID-19. The genes are TRBV5-6 and TRBJ1-2; D may be TRBD1 (6 bases). CDR3 region: CASILGVRTDSNYGYTF. For the CDR3, the DNA is TGTGCCAGCATACTGGGGGTCCGGACAGACTCTAACTATGGCTACACCTTC.